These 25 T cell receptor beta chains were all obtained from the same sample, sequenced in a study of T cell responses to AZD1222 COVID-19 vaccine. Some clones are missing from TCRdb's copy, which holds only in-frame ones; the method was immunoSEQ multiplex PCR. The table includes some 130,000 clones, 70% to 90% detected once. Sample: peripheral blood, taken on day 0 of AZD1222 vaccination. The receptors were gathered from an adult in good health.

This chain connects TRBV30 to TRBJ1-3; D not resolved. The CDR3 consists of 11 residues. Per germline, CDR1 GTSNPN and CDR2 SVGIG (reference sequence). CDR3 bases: TGTGCACAGAGCCTAGGAAACACCATATATTTT. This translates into CAQSLGNTIYF.

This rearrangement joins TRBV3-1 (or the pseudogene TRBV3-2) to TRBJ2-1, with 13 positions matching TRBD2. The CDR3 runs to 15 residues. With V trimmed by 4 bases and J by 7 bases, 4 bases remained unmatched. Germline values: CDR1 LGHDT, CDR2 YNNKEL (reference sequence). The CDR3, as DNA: TGTGCCAGCAGCCCGGGACTAGCGGGAAGAAATGAGCAGTTCTTC. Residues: CASSPGLAGRNEQFF.

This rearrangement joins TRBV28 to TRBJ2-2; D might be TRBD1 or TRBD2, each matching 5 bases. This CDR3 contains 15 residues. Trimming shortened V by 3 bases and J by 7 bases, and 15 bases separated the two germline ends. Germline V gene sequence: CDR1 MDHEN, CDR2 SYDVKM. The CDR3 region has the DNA TGTGCCAGCAGTTTGGCGAGAGTGGGGGACGGGGAGCTGTTTTTT. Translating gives CASSLARVGDGELFF.

In DNA, the CDR3 is TGTGCCAGCAGTTCGGGGCAGGGGGTTTTTTCACCCCTCCACTTT. Protein: CASSSGQGVFSPLHF. The chain employs TRBV27 and TRBJ1-6, with 7 bases that match TRBD1. The CDR3 spans 15 residues. Per germline, CDR1 MNHEY and CDR2 SMNVEV (reference sequence). Trimming cost V 4 bases and J 9 bases; bases outside gene matches: 9.

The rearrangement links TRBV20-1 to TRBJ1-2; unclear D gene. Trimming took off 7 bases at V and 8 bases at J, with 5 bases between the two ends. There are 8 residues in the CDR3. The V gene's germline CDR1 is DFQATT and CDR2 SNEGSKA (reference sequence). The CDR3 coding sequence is TGCAGTGAGGGAGGCTACACCTTC. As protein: CSEGGYTF.

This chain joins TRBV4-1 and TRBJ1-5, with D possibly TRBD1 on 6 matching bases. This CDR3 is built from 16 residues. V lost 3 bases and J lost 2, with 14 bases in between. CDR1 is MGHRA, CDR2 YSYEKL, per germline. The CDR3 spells CASSHSGAGGNQPQHF. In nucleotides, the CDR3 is TGCGCCAGCAGCCATTCAGGGGCCGGGGGCAATCAGCCCCAGCATTTT.

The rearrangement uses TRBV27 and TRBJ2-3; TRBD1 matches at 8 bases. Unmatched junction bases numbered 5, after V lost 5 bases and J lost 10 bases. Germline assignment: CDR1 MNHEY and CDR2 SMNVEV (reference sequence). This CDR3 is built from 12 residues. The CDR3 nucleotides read TGTGCCAGCAGTCCCACAGGGGGTCCGCAGTATTTT. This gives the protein CASSPTGGPQYF.

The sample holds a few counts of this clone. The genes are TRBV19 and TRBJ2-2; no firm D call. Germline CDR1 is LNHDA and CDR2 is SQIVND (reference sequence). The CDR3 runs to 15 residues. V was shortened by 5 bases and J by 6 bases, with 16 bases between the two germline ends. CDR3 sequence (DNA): TGTGCCAGTAGTTCGTCGGGTTCTTTAGCCGGGGAGCTGTTTTTT. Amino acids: CASSSSGSLAGELFF.

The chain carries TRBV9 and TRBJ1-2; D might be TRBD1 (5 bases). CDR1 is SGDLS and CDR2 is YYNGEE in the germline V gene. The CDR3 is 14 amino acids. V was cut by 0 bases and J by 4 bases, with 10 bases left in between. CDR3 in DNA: TGTGCCAGCAGCGTAGCTTCAGGGCGCTATGGCTACACCTTC. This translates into CASSVASGRYGYTF. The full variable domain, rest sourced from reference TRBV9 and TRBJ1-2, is DSGVTQTPKHLITATGQRVTLRCSPRSGDLSVYWYQQSLDQGLQFLIQYYNGEERAKGNILERFSAQQFPDLHSELNLSSLELGDSALYFCASSVASGRYGYTFGSGTRLTVV.

The CDR3 DNA sequence: TGTGCCAGCAGCGTATCCCAACTGCCGGGACAGGGAACCACCGGGGAGCTGTTTTTT. Amino acids: CASSVSQLPGQGTTGELFF. The rearrangement joins TRBV9 to TRBJ2-2; 9 nucleotides agree with TRBD1. Germline values: CDR1 SGDLS, CDR2 YYNGEE. With V trimmed by 1 base and J by 4 bases, 14 bases remained unmatched. This CDR3 is 19 amino acids long.

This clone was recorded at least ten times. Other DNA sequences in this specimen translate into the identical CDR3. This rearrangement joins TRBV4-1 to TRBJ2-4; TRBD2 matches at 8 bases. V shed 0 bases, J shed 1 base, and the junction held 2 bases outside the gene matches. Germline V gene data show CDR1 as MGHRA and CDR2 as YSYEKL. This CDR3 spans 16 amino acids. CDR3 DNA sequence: TGCGCCAGCAGCCAAGATAGCGGGGTTGCCAAAAACATTCAGTACTTC. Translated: CASSQDSGVAKNIQYF.

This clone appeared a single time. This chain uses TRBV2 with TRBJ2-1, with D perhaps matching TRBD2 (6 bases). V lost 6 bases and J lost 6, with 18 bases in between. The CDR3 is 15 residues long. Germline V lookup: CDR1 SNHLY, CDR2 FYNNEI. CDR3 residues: CASRYTSGLSNEQFF. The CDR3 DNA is TGTGCCAGCAGATATACTTCAGGACTATCCAATGAGCAGTTCTTC.

The CDR3 is CASSFQTGPETQYF. The CDR3 coding sequence is TGTGCCAGCAGCTTCCAGACAGGGCCGGAGACCCAGTACTTC. This rearrangement joins TRBV7-9 to TRBJ2-5; 7 bases match TRBD1. Per germline, CDR1 SEHNR and CDR2 FQNEAQ (reference sequence). V lost 3 bases, J lost 5 bases, and 6 bases stayed unmatched. This CDR3 contains 14 residues. Full variable domain (outside the CDR3, taken from reference TRBV7-9 and TRBJ2-5): DTGVSQNPRHKITKRGQNVTFRCDPISEHNRLYWYRQTLGQGPEFLTYFQNEAQLEKSRLLSDRFSAERPKGSFSTLEIQRTEQGDSAMYLCASSFQTGPETQYFGPGTRLLVL.

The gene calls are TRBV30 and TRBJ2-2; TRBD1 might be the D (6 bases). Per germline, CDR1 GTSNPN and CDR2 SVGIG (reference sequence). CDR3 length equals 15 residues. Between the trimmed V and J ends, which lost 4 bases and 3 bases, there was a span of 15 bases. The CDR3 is CAWTDRIGDTGELFF. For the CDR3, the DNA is TGTGCCTGGACTGACAGGATTGGGGACACCGGGGAGCTGTTTTTT.

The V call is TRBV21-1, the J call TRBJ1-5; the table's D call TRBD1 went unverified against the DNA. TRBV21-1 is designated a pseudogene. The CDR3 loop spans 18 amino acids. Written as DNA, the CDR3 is TGTGCCAGCAGCAATGTTGTCTCCTCGACAGGGAGCAATCAGCCCCAGCATTTT. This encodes CASSNVVSSTGSNQPQHF.

CDR3 loop: CASSLSLAVPPSYEQYF. Here the CDR3 DNA reads TGTGCCAGCAGCTTATCACTAGCGGTACCGCCCTCCTACGAGCAGTACTTC. V usage is TRBV7-6 and J usage is TRBJ2-7, with 8 bases aligning to TRBD2. CDR3 length equals 17 residues. Germline V lookup: CDR1 SGHVS, CDR2 FNYEAQ. The V and J ends lost 2 bases and 0 bases, in that order; junction bases with no gene match: 9.

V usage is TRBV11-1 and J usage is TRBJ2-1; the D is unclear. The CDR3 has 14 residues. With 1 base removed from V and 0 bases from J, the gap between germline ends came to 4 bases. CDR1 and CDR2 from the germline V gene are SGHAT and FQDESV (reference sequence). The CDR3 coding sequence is TGTGCCAGCAGCTTAGAGAGCTCCTACAATGAGCAGTTCTTC. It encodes CASSLESSYNEQFF.

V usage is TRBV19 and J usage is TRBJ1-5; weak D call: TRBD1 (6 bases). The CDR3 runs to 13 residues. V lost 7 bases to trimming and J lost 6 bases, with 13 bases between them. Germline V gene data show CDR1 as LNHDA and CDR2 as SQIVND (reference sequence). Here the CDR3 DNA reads TGTGCCAGTACCCAAGCCAGGGGTCAGCCCCAGCATTTT. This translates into CASTQARGQPQHF. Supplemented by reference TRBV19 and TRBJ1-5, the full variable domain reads DGGITQSPKYLFRKEGQNVTLSCEQNLNHDAMYWYRQDPGQGLRLIYYSQIVNDFQKGDIAEGYSVSREKKESFPLTVTSAQKNPTAFYLCASTQARGQPQHFGDGTRLSIL.

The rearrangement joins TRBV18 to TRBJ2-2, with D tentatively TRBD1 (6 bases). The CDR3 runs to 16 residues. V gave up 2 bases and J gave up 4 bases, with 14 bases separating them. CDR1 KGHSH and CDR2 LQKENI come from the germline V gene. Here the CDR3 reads CASSPRRQALTGELFF. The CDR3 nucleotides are TGTGCCAGCTCACCAAGGCGACAGGCTCTCACCGGGGAGCTGTTTTTT. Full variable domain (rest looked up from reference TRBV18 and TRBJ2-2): NAGVMQNPRHLVRRRGQEARLRCSPMKGHSHVYWYRQLPEEGLKFMVYLQKENIIDESGMPKERFSAEFPKEGPSILRIQQVVRGDSAAYFCASSPRRQALTGELFFGEGSRLTVL.

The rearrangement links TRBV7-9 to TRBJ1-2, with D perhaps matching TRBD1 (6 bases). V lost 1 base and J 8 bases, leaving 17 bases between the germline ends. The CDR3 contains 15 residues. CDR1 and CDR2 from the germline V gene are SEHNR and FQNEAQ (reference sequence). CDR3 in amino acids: CASSLVGGRAFGYTF. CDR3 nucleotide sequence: TGTGCCAGCAGCTTAGTTGGGGGGCGAGCCTTCGGCTACACCTTC.

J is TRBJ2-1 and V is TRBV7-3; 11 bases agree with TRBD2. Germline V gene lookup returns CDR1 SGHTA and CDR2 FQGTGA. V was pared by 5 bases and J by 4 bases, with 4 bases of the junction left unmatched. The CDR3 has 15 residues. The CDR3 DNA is TGTGCCAGCAGCCCCCGACTAGCGGGGTACAATGAGCAGTTCTTC. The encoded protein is CASSPRLAGYNEQFF.

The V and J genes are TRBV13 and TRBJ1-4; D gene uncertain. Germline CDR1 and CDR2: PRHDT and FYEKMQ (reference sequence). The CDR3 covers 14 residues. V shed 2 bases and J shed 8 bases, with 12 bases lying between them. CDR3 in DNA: TGTGCCAGCAGCTTACTCCGCGGTAGGGAAAAACTGTTTTTT. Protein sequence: CASSLLRGREKLFF.

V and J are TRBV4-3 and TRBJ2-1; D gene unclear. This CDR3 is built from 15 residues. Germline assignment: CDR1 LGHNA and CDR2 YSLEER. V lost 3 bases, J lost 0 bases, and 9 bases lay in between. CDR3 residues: CASSHDVSSYNEQFF. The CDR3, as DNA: TGCGCCAGCAGCCACGACGTTAGCTCCTACAATGAGCAGTTCTTC.

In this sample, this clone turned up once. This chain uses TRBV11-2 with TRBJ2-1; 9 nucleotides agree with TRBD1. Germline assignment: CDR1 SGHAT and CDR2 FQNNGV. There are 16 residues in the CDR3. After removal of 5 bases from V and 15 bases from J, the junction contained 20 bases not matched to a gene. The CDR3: CASSLGEAGQGHRSFF. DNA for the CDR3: TGTGCCAGCAGCCTAGGGGAGGCGGGACAGGGACACCGATCGTTCTTC. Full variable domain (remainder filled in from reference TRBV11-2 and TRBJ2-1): EAGVAQSPRYKIIEKRQSVAFWCNPISGHATLYWYQQILGQGPKLLIQFQNNGVVDDSQLPKDRFSAERLKGVDSTLKIQPAKLEDSAVYLCASSLGEAGQGHRSFFGPGTRLTVL.

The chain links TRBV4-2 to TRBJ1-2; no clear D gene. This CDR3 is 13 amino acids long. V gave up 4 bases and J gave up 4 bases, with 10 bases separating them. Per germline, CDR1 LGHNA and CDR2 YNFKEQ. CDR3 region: CASSPEATYGYTF. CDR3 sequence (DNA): TGTGCCAGCAGCCCTGAAGCCACCTATGGCTACACCTTC.